The sequence of this T cell receptor (beta chain) was determined in a study of shared clonotypes between healthy human individuals. Trimming removed 0 bases from V and 0 bases from J, with 11 bases in between. CDR3 length equals 16 residues. Germline loops: CDR1 SEHNR, CDR2 FQNEAQ (reference sequence). Authors' processing steps: From ImmunoSEQ came sequences covering only the junction and carrying no quality scores, so filtering differed. The table came from immunoSEQ multiplex PCR; TCRdb's copy has only in-frame clones and leaves some out. V and J calls and clone size are copied from that table; D and trimming were computed from the DNA. Among roughly 2.2 million clones, roughly 90% were seen once, and the ten largest hold more than 0.35%.

The chain links TRBV7-9 to TRBJ1-2, with a weak D call TRBD1 (6 bases). The TCR was taken from a man aged 18 to 30 in good health. Some clones in this sample may be carry-over from other donors' samples. Sequencing was carried out using naive CD4+ T cells from PBMCs. Indicated subset: CD45RA+ positively selected. The CDR3: CASSLAGGSANYGYTF. For the CDR3, the DNA is TGTGCCAGCAGCTTAGCAGGGGGATCGGCTAACTATGGCTACACCTTC.